The clone carrying this T cell receptor beta chain has more than one count but fewer than ten. Its matching antigen is unknown. 5'RACE with constant-segment primers yielded barcoded, UMI-tagged TCR alpha and TCR beta cDNA libraries. TCRdb fed the 5' RACE reads into MiXCR, producing one record per CDR3 protein. The sample records roughly 250,000 distinct CDR3 sequences, roughly 15% being singletons. The sample comes from a study of T-cell memory formation after mild COVID-19. Study-level points and caveats: Prior to infection, memory already included some responding clones, suggesting cross-reactive memory joined. The second-wave clones peaking on day 37 were not confirmed as SARS-CoV-2-specific.

CDR3 length equals 12 residues. V gave up 5 bases and J gave up 1 base, with 7 bases separating them. Germline-derived CDR1 and CDR2 are SQVTM and ANQGSEA. The sample was PBMCs or a T cell subset sorted from them (not recorded which). The chain employs TRBV29-1 and TRBJ2-3, with TRBD2 as a possible D gene (6 bases). The receptor comes from a young man who had mild COVID-19 (a few samples of this study predate the infection). Cell type and time point are not known. DNA of the CDR3: TGCAGCGTTTGGAGGGGCACAGATACGCAGTATTTT. It translates to CSVWRGTDTQYF.